This entry is about one TCR beta chain. As yet, its antigen is unknown. Primers included in the PCR were 60 Vbeta and 13 Jbeta primers. Method: immunoSEQ multiplex PCR; TCRdb's copy keeps in-frame clones and lacks some. Here the sample spans around 180,000 clones, approximately 82% being singletons. This sample was included in a study of cytomegalovirus exposure and HLA in healthy donors. CDR3 length equals 13 residues. Per germline, CDR1 SGDLS and CDR2 YYNGEE. V was shortened by 4 bases and J by 3 bases, with 11 bases between the two germline ends. General study results and limits: It was fewer than 200 TCR beta chains that were listed as cytomegalovirus-associated. V- and J-gene trimming in TCR beta was tied to a missense DCLRE1C variant by an analysis performed later.

This TCR came from a girl under 10 years old in good health and CMV-seropositive. This chain joins TRBV9 and TRBJ2-7; D not resolved. The sample consisted of PBMCs. Here the CDR3 reads CASSLGPSYEQYF. The CDR3 DNA is TGTGCCAGCAGCCTAGGTCCCAGCTACGAGCAGTACTTC.